A selection of T cell receptor beta chains follows, all from one sample in a study of OX40 agonist ivuxolimab in advanced cancers. The repertoire was sequenced with immunoSEQ multiplex PCR; TCRdb's copy has only in-frame clones and lacks some. The table lists fewer than 45,000 clones, approximately 76% of them singletons. The specimen was CD4+ or CD8+ T cells sorted from blood, collected in a trial of the OX40 agonist ivuxolimab. These receptors originate from an adult with an advanced solid tumor such as melanoma, head and neck, liver or kidney cancer. Each CDR3 is given with its conserved first and last residue. D genes are given only for firm matches. Clone size is not always given. Where it is, it says once, few, many or a class for expanded clones.

TRBJ1-1	TRBV21-1	.	.	CASSSRATLRGNTEAFF	TGTGCCAGCAGCTCAAGGGCCACGCTGAGGGGAAACACTGAAGCTTTCTTT
TRBJ1-6	TRBV18	.	few	CASSNGPYSPLHF	TGTGCCAGCTCGAACGGGCCTTATTCACCCCTCCACTTT
TRBJ2-7	TRBV6-6	.	.	CASSARWAVRSYEQYF	TGTGCCAGCAGTGCCCGATGGGCAGTTCGCTCCTACGAGCAGTACTTC
TRBJ1-3	TRBV6-4	TRBD1	.	CASARDRGNTIYF	TGTGCCAGCGCTCGGGACAGGGGAAACACCATATATTTT
TRBJ1-6	TRBV19	TRBD1	few	CATNVQGGAGSPLHF	TGTGCCACCAACGTTCAAGGGGGCGCGGGTTCACCCCTCCACTTT
TRBJ1-1	TRBV11-2	.	.	CASSLALGTEAFF	TGTGCCAGCAGCTTGGCCCTGGGAACTGAAGCTTTCTTT
TRBJ2-2	TRBV7-8	.	.	CAGRRGANTGELFF	TGTGCCGGAAGGAGGGGGGCGAACACCGGGGAGCTGTTTTTT
TRBJ1-1	TRBV18	TRBD1	once	CASSEQGAVNTEAFF	TGTGCCAGCTCAGAACAGGGGGCCGTTAACACTGAAGCTTTCTTT
TRBJ2-3	TRBV6-1	TRBD2	.	CASSDIAGGSTDTQYF	TGTGCCAGCAGTGATATAGCGGGGGGGAGCACAGATACGCAGTATTTT
TRBJ2-5	TRBV5-1	.	.	CASSLGRPQETQYF	TGCGCCAGCAGCTTGGGGCGCCCGCAAGAGACCCAGTACTTC
TRBJ1-1	TRBV30	.	once	CAWSVPRRASMNTEAFF	TGTGCCTGGAGTGTGCCCCGAAGGGCCTCCATGAACACTGAAGCTTTCTTT
TRBJ2-3	TRBV5-5	TRBD2	.	CASSYYTSGGALDTQYF	TGTGCCAGCAGCTACTACACTAGCGGGGGGGCCTTAGATACGCAGTATTTT
TRBJ2-2	TRBV27	.	.	CASSLHGGGSNTGELFF	TGTGCCAGCAGTTTACATGGGGGGGGCTCGAACACCGGGGAGCTGTTTTTT
TRBJ1-2	TRBV9	TRBD1	.	CASNGDRGNYGYTF	TGTGCCAGCAATGGGGACAGGGGAAACTATGGCTACACCTTC
TRBJ1-6	TRBV2	TRBD1	few	CASSRQGRDSPLHF	TGTGCCAGCAGTAGACAGGGGCGGGATTCACCCCTCCACTTT
TRBJ2-2	TRBV28	TRBD1	.	CASSSPRGLAGELFF	TGTGCCAGCAGTTCCCCCAGGGGGCTGGCCGGGGAGCTGTTTTTT
TRBJ1-3	TRBV5-4	.	.	CASSLKGSSGNTIYF	TGTGCCAGCAGCTTGAAGGGGTCCTCTGGAAACACCATATATTTT
TRBJ2-1	TRBV4-1	TRBD1	.	CASSQVRTGSEQFF	TGCGCCAGCAGCCAAGTTCGGACAGGGAGTGAGCAGTTCTTC
TRBJ2-7	TRBV10-3	TRBD1	.	CASSTGTGGNEQYF	TGTGCCAGCAGTACCGGGACAGGGGGGAACGAGCAGTACTTC
TRBJ2-7	TRBV29-1	TRBD1	.	CSAEGASYEQYF	TGCAGCGCTGAGGGGGCCTCCTACGAGCAGTACTTC
TRBJ1-3	TRBV6-1	.	.	CASSEAPPEDF	TGTGCCAGCAGTGAAGCCCCCCCTGAGGATTTT
TRBJ2-7	TRBV5-6	TRBD2	.	CASSLGLAGAAYEQYF	TGTGCCAGCAGCTTGGGACTAGCGGGGGCCGCCTACGAGCAGTACTTC
TRBJ2-7	TRBV7-9	TRBD1	.	CASSQGQGSYEQYF	TGTGCCAGCAGCCAAGGACAGGGCTCCTACGAGCAGTACTTC
TRBJ1-5	TRBV5-5	.	.	CASSLGAGTFSNQPQHF	TGTGCCAGCAGCTTGGGGGCAGGGACATTTAGCAATCAGCCCCAGCATTTT
TRBJ2-7	TRBV6-1	.	.	CASSDAYEQYF	TGTGCCAGCAGTGATGCCTACGAGCAGTACTTC
TRBJ1-3	TRBV5-1	TRBD1	.	CASSYRQGEGRNTIYF	TGCGCCAGCAGCTACCGACAGGGAGAGGGCAGAAACACCATATATTTT
TRBJ1-1	TRBV7-9	TRBD1	.	CASSLAAGTVNTEAFF	TGTGCCAGCAGCTTAGCGGCGGGGACAGTGAACACTGAAGCTTTCTTT
TRBJ2-1	TRBV11-2	.	.	CASSWGGGAHNEQFF	TGTGCCAGCAGCTGGGGAGGGGGGGCCCACAATGAGCAGTTCTTC
TRBJ1-6	TRBV9	.	.	CASSVDPGQYNSPLHF	TGTGCCAGCAGCGTAGACCCAGGGCAATATAATTCACCCCTCCACTTT
TRBJ2-5	TRBV19	TRBD1	many	CASSKPAGQGGETQYF	TGTGCCAGTAGTAAACCCGCGGGACAGGGGGGTGAGACCCAGTACTTC
TRBJ2-5	TRBV29-1	TRBD2	.	CSVAGLAGIQETQYF	TGCAGCGTTGCTGGACTAGCGGGGATACAAGAGACCCAGTACTTC
TRBJ1-2	TRBV2	TRBD1	once	CASRAGQIYGYTF	TGTGCCAGCAGGGCGGGACAGATCTATGGCTACACCTTC
TRBJ2-7	TRBV5-4	TRBD1	.	CASSLGDSSYEQYF	TGTGCCAGCAGCTTGGGGGACAGCTCCTACGAGCAGTACTTC
TRBJ1-3	TRBV5-1	.	few	CASSLANQGSGNTIYF	TGCGCCAGCAGCTTGGCCAATCAGGGAAGTGGAAACACCATATATTTT
TRBJ2-2	TRBV6-5	TRBD1	.	CASNAGGGTGELFF	TGTGCCAGCAACGCAGGGGGCGGAACCGGGGAGCTGTTTTTT
TRBJ1-2	TRBV30	TRBD1	few	CAWSRDRGNGYTF	TGTGCCTGGAGTAGGGACAGGGGAAATGGTTACACCTTC
TRBJ2-5	TRBV7-9	.	.	CASSLQETQYF	TGTGCCAGCAGCTTACAAGAGACCCAGTACTTC
TRBJ1-1	TRBV10-3	.	.	CASSYFPVDTEAFF	TGTGCCAGCAGTTACTTTCCCGTGGACACTGAAGCTTTCTTT
TRBJ1-1	TRBV11-2	.	many	CASSFTPAVHTEAFF	TGTGCCAGCAGCTTTACTCCCGCGGTTCATACTGAAGCTTTCTTT
TRBJ1-1	TRBV6-5	.	.	CASSYRVNTEAFF	TGTGCCAGCAGTTACCGAGTGAACACTGAAGCTTTCTTT
TRBJ2-1	TRBV20-1	TRBD2	.	CGGEIVNEQFF	TGCGGGGGGGAGATTGTCAATGAGCAGTTCTTC
TRBJ1-6	TRBV6-1	.	few	CASSEAASSYNSPLHF	TGTGCCAGCAGTGAAGCGGCGAGCTCCTATAATTCACCCCTCCACTTT
TRBJ1-5	TRBV23-1	.	.	CASNGQWQPQHF	TGCGCCAGCAACGGCCAATGGCAGCCCCAGCATTTT
TRBJ1-5	TRBV4-2	.	.	CASSLYQPQHF	TGTGCCAGCAGCCTCTATCAGCCCCAGCATTTT
TRBJ1-5	TRBV29-1	.	.	CSVAQGGNQPQHF	TGCAGCGTTGCTCAGGGCGGCAATCAGCCCCAGCATTTT
TRBJ1-1	TRBV5-1	.	.	CASSLGGSNTEAFF	TGCGCCAGCAGCTTGGGGGGATCGAACACTGAAGCTTTCTTT
TRBJ1-1	TRBV11-3	.	.	CASSRFPGTEAFF	TGTGCCAGCAGCCGCTTTCCAGGTACTGAAGCTTTCTTT
TRBJ1-1	TRBV6-1	TRBD1	.	CASSEGGQGKRNTEAFF	TGTGCCAGCAGTGAAGGCGGACAGGGAAAACGAAACACTGAAGCTTTCTTT
TRBJ1-2	TRBV30	.	once	CAWTDGRYGYTF	TGTGCCTGGACGGACGGAAGATATGGCTACACCTTC
TRBJ2-2	TRBV7-9	.	.	CASSLSTGELFF	TGTGCCAGCAGCTTATCTACCGGGGAGCTGTTTTTT
TRBJ1-1	TRBV5-1	.	.	CASSLRLMNTEAFF	TGCGCCAGCAGCTTGCGCCTGATGAACACTGAAGCTTTCTTT
TRBJ1-5	TRBV6-1	.	.	CASSETEDVQPQHF	TGTGCCAGCAGTGAGACAGAGGATGTCCAGCCCCAGCATTTT